This is a list of T cell receptor beta chains from one sample in a study of blood T cell repertoires in COVID-19. Produced via immunoSEQ multiplex PCR; TCRdb's table is partial and in-frame only. This sample has 350,000 or so clones, with around 88% found just once. The sequenced sample consisted of peripheral blood. The receptors originated from a woman in her twenties or thirties with COVID-19, enrolled during active disease. Both conserved end residues are part of each CDR3. The order of the fields is J gene, V gene, clone size, D gene, CDR3 DNA, CDR3 protein. D genes are given only for firm matches. Expanded clones are given a class, and other clones once, few, many or no size at all.

>TRBJ1-5|TRBV18|-|-
TGTGCCAGCTCACCGGTAACAGGACGACAGCCCCAGCATTTT
CASSPVTGRQPQHF
>TRBJ2-2|TRBV6-6|-|-
TGTGCCAGCAGTTACGGAGGGCGGGACACCGGGGAGCTGTTTTTT
CASSYGGRDTGELFF
>TRBJ2-7|TRBV4-3|-|TRBD1
TGCGCCAGCAGCCATGGGACAGGGGGCATCTACGAGCAGTACTTC
CASSHGTGGIYEQYF
>TRBJ2-3|TRBV7-6|-|TRBD1
TGTGCCAGCAGCCGACTCCCGGGACAGGGGGCAGATACGCAGTATTTT
CASSRLPGQGADTQYF
>TRBJ1-1|TRBV10-2|few|-
TGCGCCAGCAGTGAGTCGGGGGGGGGAACTGAAGCTTTCTTT
CASSESGGGTEAFF
>TRBJ1-3|TRBV6-5|-|TRBD1
TGTGCCAGCAGTTCACCCGGGACAGGGGTCCTATATTTT
CASSSPGTGVLYF
>TRBJ1-1|TRBV5-4|-|-
TGTGCCAGCAGGGCCCGGGGAAACACTGAAGCTTTCTTT
CASRARGNTEAFF
>TRBJ1-2|TRBV4-2|few|-
TGTGCCAGCAGCCAAGACCAGGGAAGCATCTATGGCTACACCTTC
CASSQDQGSIYGYTF
>TRBJ2-2|TRBV9|-|TRBD2
TGTGCCAGCAGCGTTTCTAGCGGGGGCGGGGAGCTGTTTTTT
CASSVSSGGGELFF
>TRBJ1-3|TRBV5-4|once|-
TGTGCCAGCAGGGACAGTAGATCTGGAAACACCATATATTTT
CASRDSRSGNTIYF
>TRBJ1-1|TRBV7-9|-|-
TGTGCCAGCAGCTGGGGACGGGAGCTAACGGACACTGAAGCTTTCTTT
CASSWGRELTDTEAFF
>TRBJ2-1|TRBV4-2|many|TRBD2
TGTGCCAGCAGCCAAGCGGCGGGGGATTACAATGAGCAGTTCTTC
CASSQAAGDYNEQFF
>TRBJ1-1|TRBV12-3/TRBV12-4|-|TRBD1
TGTGCCAGCAGAGACACAGGGGGCACTGAAGCTTTCTTT
CASRDTGGTEAFF
>TRBJ2-5|TRBV6-2/TRBV6-3|once|-
TGTGCCAGCAGTCCCCGACAGGCCCAAGAGACCCAGTACTTC
CASSPRQAQETQYF
>TRBJ1-1|TRBV18|-|-
TGTGCCAGCTCACCAAGCGAAACCGGGGGTTCCACTGAAGCTTTCTTT
CASSPSETGGSTEAFF
>TRBJ1-1|TRBV5-4|-|-
TGTGCCAGCAGCTCCTCCCTGGGGGCTAACACTGAAGCTTTCTTT
CASSSSLGANTEAFF
>TRBJ1-5|TRBV2|-|-
TGTGCCAGCACCTGGTCCAGGGATCAGCCCCAGCATTTT
CASTWSRDQPQHF
>TRBJ2-5|TRBV28|-|-
TGTGCCAGCACCCGGCGGCTGTACGTAGATATCTCAGAGACCCAGTACTTC
CASTRRLYVDISETQYF
>TRBJ1-4|TRBV5-1|-|TRBD1
TGCGCCAGCAAAATTGGACAGGGGTTTGAAAAACTGTTTTTT
CASKIGQGFEKLFF
>TRBJ2-2|TRBV28|-|TRBD2
TGTGCCAGCAGTACACAACGACTAGCGGGGGTTCCCACCGGGGAGCTGTTTTTT
CASSTQRLAGVPTGELFF
>TRBJ1-5|TRBV15|-|-
TGTGCCACCAGCAGAGATCGGGGGGCCGGTCAGCCCCAGCATTTT
CATSRDRGAGQPQHF
>TRBJ1-1|TRBV5-1|once|-
TGCGCCAGCAGAGGATTAGACAGTCCCTTCTCCACTGAAGCTTTCTTT
CASRGLDSPFSTEAFF
>TRBJ1-1|TRBV11-3|-|-
TGTGCCAGCAGCTTATCGGGTCTCACTGAAGCTTTCTTT
CASSLSGLTEAFF
>TRBJ1-4|TRBV25-1|-|TRBD1
TGTGCCAGCAGTGAAAGGGGACAGGGCCTTAATGAAAAACTGTTTTTT
CASSERGQGLNEKLFF
>TRBJ1-1|TRBV5-5|-|-
TGTGCCAGCAGCTTGATGGGGGGCACTGAAGCTTTCTTT
CASSLMGGTEAFF
>TRBJ1-5|TRBV27|-|TRBD1
TGTGCCAGCAGTTTTACAGGGGATAGCAATCAGCCCCAGCATTTT
CASSFTGDSNQPQHF
>TRBJ1-2|TRBV5-5|-|TRBD1
TGTGCCAGCAGCACCCAATTGACAGGGGGCGATGGCTACACCTTC
CASSTQLTGGDGYTF
>TRBJ1-1|TRBV4-2|-|-
TGTGCCAGCAGCCAACAAACCGCGGAAGCTTTCTTT
CASSQQTAEAFF
>TRBJ2-3|TRBV6-4|-|TRBD2
TGTGCCAGCAGTTCCGCCGCTAGCGGGGGGGCCACAGATACGCAGTATTTT
CASSSAASGGATDTQYF
>TRBJ2-1|TRBV5-1|-|-
TGCGCCAGCAGCTTAGACAGTACCTGGGGCAATGAGCAGTTCTTC
CASSLDSTWGNEQFF
>TRBJ2-7|TRBV4-1|-|-
TGCGCCAGCAGCACGGGGGACGTTCGCTCCTACGAGCAGTACTTC
CASSTGDVRSYEQYF
>TRBJ2-3|TRBV9|-|-
TGTGCCAGCAGCGTAGGTGCAGGGGTGACAGATACGCAGTATTTT
CASSVGAGVTDTQYF
>TRBJ2-2|TRBV9|-|TRBD2
TGTGCCAGCAGCGTAAGGGGAGCGGGGGGGCCGCGCACCGGGGAGCTGTTTTTT
CASSVRGAGGPRTGELFF
>TRBJ2-3|TRBV28|-|TRBD2
TGTGCCAGCAGTTCGACACTAGCGGGGGCCTATACGCAGTATTTT
CASSSTLAGAYTQYF
>TRBJ1-1|TRBV5-1|-|-
TGCGCCAGCAGCTTGGCAGTGAACACTGAAGCTTTCTTT
CASSLAVNTEAFF
>TRBJ2-2|TRBV11-2|-|-
TGTGCCAGCAGCTCCCTTACAGGGTCGAACGGGGAGCTGTTTTTT
CASSSLTGSNGELFF
>TRBJ2-4|TRBV12-3/TRBV12-4|-|-
TGTGCCAGCAGTTTAGGGGGAGGAAGGTGGTACTTC
CASSLGGGRWYF